These T cell receptor beta chains were read from a single sample in a study of CD8 T cells in ankylosing spondylitis. TCRdb reprocessed the 5' RACE reads with MiXCR, giving one entry per CDR3 protein. The table has roughly 250,000 distinct CDR3 sequences, about 10% seen once. Sequencing was done on a sample of blood, either unsorted or a sorted T cell fraction (not recorded which). The receptors were gathered from a male donor with ankylosing spondylitis or in good health (not recorded which). The CDR3 runs from the conserved cysteine through the conserved F or W. A D gene is named only where the DNA matches it firmly. Each size is once, few, many, or a class for an expanded clone.

CDR3 protein: CSATNNNQPQHF
CDR3 DNA: TGCAGTGCTACAAATAACAATCAGCCCCAGCATTTT
J gene: TRBJ1-5
V gene: TRBV20-1
D gene: NA
clone size: many

CDR3 protein: CAISSGRAGELFF
CDR3 DNA: TGTGCCATCAGCTCAGGGAGAGCCGGGGAGCTGTTTTTT
J gene: TRBJ2-2
V gene: TRBV10-3
D gene: NA
clone size: few

CDR3 protein: CASSLIGGAQTSRGYTF
CDR3 DNA: TGTGCCAGCAGCTTAATTGGGGGGGCGCAAACCTCGCGCGGCTACACCTTC
J gene: TRBJ1-2
V gene: TRBV7-2
D gene: NA
clone size: few

CDR3 protein: CSGSLAGANQFF
CDR3 DNA: TGCAGTGGATCCCTAGCGGGAGCAAATCAGTTCTTC
J gene: TRBJ2-1
V gene: TRBV20-1
D gene: TRBD2
clone size: many

CDR3 protein: CASSDKTGPPRGETQYF
CDR3 DNA: TGTGCCAGCAGTGATAAAACGGGACCCCCAAGGGGGGAGACCCAGTACTTC
J gene: TRBJ2-5
V gene: TRBV25-1
D gene: NA
clone size: many

CDR3 protein: CASSSSVQGSGANVLTF
CDR3 DNA: TGCGCCAGCAGCTCTTCTGTACAGGGCTCTGGGGCCAACGTCCTGACTTTC
J gene: TRBJ2-6
V gene: TRBV5-1
D gene: NA
clone size: many

CDR3 protein: CSARDPLIYGYTF
CDR3 DNA: TGCAGTGCTAGAGATCCACTGATCTATGGCTACACCTTC
J gene: TRBJ1-2
V gene: TRBV20-1
D gene: NA
clone size: many

CDR3 protein: CASSAPGTDRNTIYF
CDR3 DNA: TGTGCCAGCAGCGCCCCCGGGACAGACCGAAACACCATATATTTT
J gene: TRBJ1-3
V gene: TRBV7-9
D gene: TRBD1
clone size: many

CDR3 protein: CASSPSGRADTQYF
CDR3 DNA: TGTGCCAGCAGTCCTAGCGGGAGAGCAGATACGCAGTATTTT
J gene: TRBJ2-3
V gene: TRBV6-1
D gene: TRBD2
clone size: many

CDR3 protein: CASSQDSQGAYEQYF
CDR3 DNA: TGTGCCAGCAGCCAAGATAGTCAGGGGGCCTACGAGCAGTACTTC
J gene: TRBJ2-7
V gene: TRBV4-2
D gene: TRBD1
clone size: many